This passage covers 10 T cell receptor beta chains from one sample sequenced in a study of blood T cell repertoires in COVID-19. Clones were read by immunoSEQ multiplex PCR, and TCRdb kept only the in-frame ones, dropping some. The profile shows under 400,000 clones, approximately 89% of them singletons. What was sequenced was PBMCs or T cells enriched from blood (not recorded which). The receptor set was obtained from a man aged 40-50 years in a cohort exposed to, infected with or recovered from COVID-19 (not recorded which).

This clone appeared once. The chain carries TRBV2 and TRBJ2-3, with TRBD2 matching 8 bases. In germline, CDR1 is SNHLY, CDR2 FYNNEI. The length of the CDR3 is 15 residues. Germline trimming cut 6 bases from V and 2 bases from J; bases unmatched to any gene: 7. The CDR3 spells CASSLSGGYTDTQYF. The CDR3 DNA follows: TGTGCCAGCAGCTTGAGCGGGGGATACACAGATACGCAGTATTTT.

The chain uses TRBV7-2 and TRBJ1-1; D gene unclear. Germline assignment: CDR1 SGHTA and CDR2 FQGNSA. The CDR3 totals 14 residues. Trimming left V 5 bases short and J 0 bases short, with 10 bases between. CDR3 protein: CASSREFMNTEAFF. CDR3 coding DNA: TGTGCCAGCAGCCGGGAATTCATGAACACTGAAGCTTTCTTT. Full variable domain (rest looked up from reference TRBV7-2 and TRBJ1-1): GAGVSQSPSNKVTEKGKDVELRCDPISGHTALYWYRQSLGQGLEFLIYFQGNSAPDKSGLPSDRFSAERTGGSVSTLTIQRTQQEDSAVYLCASSREFMNTEAFFGQGTRLTVV.

The chain employs TRBV30 and TRBJ1-2; the D gene is possibly TRBD1 (5 bases). Trimming left V 0 bases short and J 5 bases short, with 10 bases between. CDR1 is GTSNPN and CDR2 is SVGIG in the germline V gene (reference sequence). The CDR3 is 13 residues long. The CDR3 loop is CAWSVMQGYGYTF. The DNA for the CDR3 is TGTGCCTGGAGTGTTATGCAGGGTTATGGCTACACCTTC. The whole variable domain, remainder taken from reference TRBV30 and TRBJ1-2, is SQTIHQWPATLVQPVGSPLSLECTVEGTSNPNLYWYRQAAGRGLQLLFYSVGIGQISSEVPQNLSASRPQDRQFILSSKKLLLSDSGFYLCAWSVMQGYGYTFGSGTRLTVV.

The CDR3 DNA is TGTGCCAGCAGCCAATTTACAGGGGCCGGGGGCTATGGCTACACCTTC. Encoded protein: CASSQFTGAGGYGYTF. The genes are TRBV3-1 (or the pseudogene TRBV3-2) and TRBJ1-2; 7 positions match TRBD1. The J segment lost 4 bases and the V segment lost 2 bases, leaving 10 bases of the junction unmatched. In germline, CDR1 is LGHDT, CDR2 YNNKEL (reference sequence). This CDR3 has 16 residues.

This chain uses TRBV2 with TRBJ2-5, with TRBD2 as a possible D gene (6 bases). The CDR3 covers 13 residues. The V end lost 6 bases, the J end lost 2 bases, and 10 bases lay between the germline ends. Germline-derived CDR1 and CDR2 are SNHLY and FYNNEI. The CDR3 protein is CASRGTLQETQYF. CDR3 DNA: TGTGCCAGCAGGGGGACTTTACAAGAGACCCAGTACTTC.

The chain links TRBV6-8 to TRBJ2-7, with TRBD2 matching 11 bases. Losses at the gene ends were 5 bases for V and 2 bases for J; bases not matched to a gene: 17. Germline assignment: CDR1 MNHGY and CDR2 SAAAGT. The CDR3 spans 19 residues. The CDR3 DNA reads as TGTGCCAGCAGTCCCCCGTCAACTAGACTAGCGGGGCTAGCCTACGAGCAGTACTTC. Its translation: CASSPPSTRLAGLAYEQYF.

The V gene is TRBV9, the J gene TRBJ2-4, with D tentatively TRBD2 (5 bases). This CDR3 spans 15 amino acids. Germline V gene sequence: CDR1 SGDLS, CDR2 YYNGEE. With 0 bases removed from V and 4 bases from J, the gap between germline ends came to 11 bases. The CDR3 reads CASSVDAGGKNIQYF. CDR3 bases: TGTGCCAGCAGCGTAGACGCAGGAGGTAAAAACATTCAGTACTTC.

The genes are TRBV6-1 and TRBJ1-6; D ambiguous. V lost 1 base, J lost 0 bases, and 7 bases lay in between. Germline lookup yields CDR1 MNHNS and CDR2 SASEGT. The CDR3 extends over 16 amino acids. Written as DNA, the CDR3 is TGTGCCAGCAGTGAAGTGGGCAGCTCCTATAATTCACCCCTCCACTTT. It translates to CASSEVGSSYNSPLHF.

In this sample, this clone turned up once. The chain carries TRBV2 and TRBJ2-3; D is unclear. V was clipped by 3 bases and J by 0 bases, with 7 bases between them. CDR3 length equals 14 residues. CDR1 is SNHLY, CDR2 FYNNEI, per germline. This chain's CDR3 is CASSDIGSTDTQYF. The DNA for the CDR3 is TGTGCCAGCAGTGATATCGGGAGCACAGATACGCAGTATTTT.

CDR3 protein: CASSSSSGFSSYEQYF. CDR3 sequence (DNA): TGTGCCAGCTCGTCCTCCAGCGGGTTTAGCTCCTACGAGCAGTACTTC. The V call is TRBV18, the J call TRBJ2-7; the D gene is possibly TRBD2 (6 bases). Germline V lookup: CDR1 KGHSH, CDR2 LQKENI. The CDR3 contains 16 residues. Trimming cost V 6 bases and J 0 bases, with 18 bases left between them.